These T cell receptor beta chains were read from a single sample in a study of T-cell reconstitution after alpha-beta-depleted transplantation in children. In TCRdb, the PCR reads were re-called with MiXCR into one record per CDR3 protein. The sample includes about 980,000 distinct CDR3 sequences, around 30% of them seen just once. Here the sequenced sample was PBMCs, mostly from graft donor cells, taken 360 days after TCRalphabeta/CD19-depleted stem cell transplant. These receptors originate from a boy less than two years old who had a stem cell transplant for SCID, so the T cells may come from the graft donor. Both conserved end residues are part of each CDR3. D genes are given only for firm matches. Rows may omit the clone size; those that give it use once, few, many or a size class.

J gene | V gene | D gene | CDR3 length | clone size | CDR3 protein | CDR3 DNA
TRBJ2-7 | TRBV20-1 | . | 14 | few | CSARDRRGPGEQYF | TGCAGTGCTAGAGATCGCAGGGGCCCGGGGGAGCAGTACTTC
TRBJ2-1 | TRBV11-2 | . | 15 | . | CASSLDRYRANEQFF | TGTGCCAGCAGCTTAGATCGGTACAGGGCCAATGAGCAGTTCTTC
TRBJ1-4 | TRBV11-2 | . | 12 | . | CASRNRTEKLFF | TGTGCCAGCAGGAATAGGACAGAGAAACTGTTTTTT
TRBJ2-7 | TRBV15 | . | 13 | . | CATSSPAVNEQYF | TGTGCCACCAGCAGTCCCGCGGTGAACGAGCAGTACTTC
TRBJ1-6 | TRBV20-1 | . | 12 | . | CSAGKPNSPLHF | TGCAGTGCTGGAAAACCTAATTCACCCCTCCACTTT
TRBJ2-7 | TRBV4-2 | TRBD2 | 14 | few | CASSQGLASNEQYF | TGTGCCAGCAGCCAAGGACTAGCTAGCAACGAGCAGTACTTC
TRBJ2-1 | TRBV10-3 | TRBD2 | 14 | . | CAIRGSGGANEQFF | TGTGCCATCCGAGGAAGCGGGGGGGCGAATGAGCAGTTCTTC
TRBJ2-2 | TRBV12-3/TRBV12-4 | . | 16 | . | CASSLSLVENTGELFF | TGTGCCAGCAGTTTGAGCCTCGTAGAGAACACCGGGGAGCTGTTTTTT
TRBJ2-3 | TRBV7-2 | . | 15 | . | CASSYRGTSTDTQYF | TGTGCCAGCAGCTACCGTGGGACTAGCACAGATACGCAGTATTTT
TRBJ2-4 | TRBV7-2 | . | 12 | few | CASSLTGDIQYF | TGTGCCAGCAGCCTAACTGGGGACATTCAGTACTTC
TRBJ1-2 | TRBV5-1 | . | 12 | . | CASSEGQYGYTF | TGCGCCAGCAGCGAAGGGCAGTATGGCTACACCTTC
TRBJ1-4 | TRBV5-1 | . | 14 | few | CASSYEHGDEKLFF | TGCGCCAGCAGCTACGAACATGGGGATGAAAAACTGTTTTTT
TRBJ1-5 | TRBV4-1 | . | 13 | . | CASSQVVGQPQHF | TGCGCCAGCAGCCAAGTAGTGGGTCAGCCCCAGCATTTT
TRBJ2-1 | TRBV15 | . | 15 | . | CATSRTQDRYNEQFF | TGTGCCACCAGCAGAACACAGGACCGGTACAATGAGCAGTTCTTC
TRBJ2-2 | TRBV6-1 | . | 13 | few | CASTTGYTGELFF | TGTGCCAGCACAACAGGCTACACCGGGGAGCTGTTTTTT
TRBJ2-7 | TRBV6-2/TRBV6-3 | TRBD1 | 14 | few | CASSKRTGLYEQYF | TGTGCCAGCAGTAAGAGGACAGGCCTCTACGAGCAGTACTTC
TRBJ2-3 | TRBV4-2 | TRBD1 | 17 | few | CASTETGTGIRTDTQYF | TGTGCCAGCACCGAAACCGGGACAGGGATTAGGACAGATACGCAGTATTTT
TRBJ2-3 | TRBV12-3/TRBV12-4 | TRBD2 | 14 | few | CASGWTSLVDTQYF | TGTGCCAGCGGCTGGACTAGCCTCGTTGATACGCAGTATTTT
TRBJ2-1 | TRBV20-1 | TRBD2 | 15 | . | CSAVPLAGVYNEQFF | TGCAGTGCTGTCCCCCTAGCGGGCGTCTACAATGAGCAGTTCTTC
TRBJ2-7 | TRBV5-1 | . | 16 | few | CASSLGTVESVYEQYF | TGCGCCAGCAGCTTGGGTACCGTGGAGTCTGTTTACGAGCAGTACTTC
TRBJ2-3 | TRBV29-1 | TRBD2 | 13 | . | CSHTSGGTDTQYF | TGCAGCCACACTAGCGGGGGCACAGATACGCAGTATTTT
TRBJ2-1 | TRBV5-1 | . | 14 | . | CASSLKGFSEEQFF | TGCGCCAGCAGCTTGAAAGGTTTTAGCGAGGAGCAGTTCTTC
TRBJ2-1 | TRBV7-2 | TRBD1 | 17 | . | CASSSPRTGTAYNEQFF | TGTGCCAGCAGCTCCCCCCGAACCGGGACAGCCTACAATGAGCAGTTCTTC
TRBJ2-5 | TRBV7-2 | . | 15 | . | CASSLTGLRRETQYF | TGTGCCAGCAGCTTAACAGGGTTACGGCGAGAGACCCAGTACTTC
TRBJ2-1 | TRBV11-1 | . | 18 | . | CASSLHERAGQSYNEQFF | TGTGCCAGCAGCTTACATGAAAGGGCGGGACAGAGTTACAATGAGCAGTTCTTC
TRBJ2-4 | TRBV9 | . | 13 | . | CASSVDAVEVQYF | TGTGCCAGCAGCGTAGATGCAGTGGAGGTTCAGTACTTC
TRBJ1-4 | TRBV5-1 | TRBD1 | 14 | . | CASSPKGQGSELFF | TGCGCCAGCAGCCCTAAAGGACAGGGTTCAGAACTGTTTTTT
TRBJ1-3 | TRBV6-1 | . | 15 | . | CASRGTEFSGNTIYF | TGTGCCAGCAGAGGGACGGAGTTCTCTGGAAACACCATATATTTT
TRBJ2-1 | TRBV6-5 | . | 12 | many | CASSYRGNEQFF | TGTGCCAGCAGTTACCGGGGGAATGAGCAGTTCTTC
TRBJ1-1 | TRBV5-1 | . | 13 | . | CASSAEPGQQAFF | TGCGCCAGCAGCGCTGAACCGGGACAACAAGCTTTCTTT
TRBJ2-1 | TRBV6-1 | TRBD1 | 13 | . | CASGDRVWNEQFF | TGTGCCAGCGGCGACAGGGTTTGGAATGAGCAGTTCTTC
TRBJ2-5 | TRBV24-1 | TRBD2 | 17 | many | CATSGPLPSGGGETQYF | TGTGCCACCAGTGGCCCCTTACCGAGCGGGGGAGGAGAGACCCAGTACTTC
TRBJ2-3 | TRBV29-1 | TRBD2 | 15 | . | CSVGSSGVNTDTQYF | TGCAGCGTTGGGTCTAGCGGGGTCAACACAGATACGCAGTATTTT
TRBJ2-5 | TRBV11-2 | TRBD2 | 16 | . | CASSLGPGGGAETQYF | TGTGCCAGCAGCCTCGGGCCAGGCGGGGGGGCGGAGACCCAGTACTTC
TRBJ2-5 | TRBV4-3 | TRBD2 | 16 | few | CASSQVTSGAQETQYF | TGCGCCAGCAGCCAGGTTACTAGCGGGGCTCAAGAGACCCAGTACTTC
TRBJ2-1 | TRBV7-9 | . | 12 | few | CASMGPGPEQFF | TGTGCCAGCATGGGTCCGGGGCCTGAGCAGTTCTTC
TRBJ2-7 | TRBV20-1 | TRBD1 | 13 | . | CSAGDSSSYEQYF | TGCAGTGCTGGGGACAGTAGCTCCTACGAGCAGTACTTC
TRBJ2-7 | TRBV6-5 | . | 18 | . | CASSYTTPLAGRTYEQYF | TGTGCCAGCAGCTACACCACCCCTCTCGCGGGGCGGACCTACGAGCAGTACTTC
TRBJ2-7 | TRBV5-1 | TRBD1 | 16 | . | CASSLGQGERTYEQYF | TGCGCCAGCAGCTTGGGACAGGGAGAACGGACCTACGAGCAGTACTTC